This TCR beta chain was profiled in a study of T cell responses to AZD1222 COVID-19 vaccine. Trimming pared 5 bases from V and 3 bases from J, leaving 10 bases between. Germline-derived CDR1 and CDR2 are SGHAT and FQNNGV. CDR3 length: 13 amino acids. Overall study findings and caveats: Scientists sampled the repertoires only once the peak T cell response had passed.

On this clone: Its antigen is not identified.

TCRdb's table, derived via immunoSEQ multiplex PCR, lists solely in-frame clones and lacks some. The profile shows about 150,000 clones, around nine tenths of them singletons. Sample: peripheral blood, taken on day 0 of AZD1222 vaccination. This chain links TRBV11-2 with TRBJ1-1, with D possibly TRBD1 on 6 matching bases. This sequence was found in an adult in good health. This CDR3 is CASSGQLDTEAFF. The CDR3 nucleotides read TGTGCCAGCAGCGGACAGTTGGACACTGAAGCTTTCTTT.